The rows below give T cell receptor beta chains drawn from one sample of a study of blood T cell repertoires in COVID-19. Sequencing was performed with immunoSEQ multiplex PCR; in TCRdb, only in-frame clones are kept and a portion is missing. The profile shows approximately 210,000 clones, 80% to 85% of them singletons. Material: peripheral blood. The receptor source for this set is a man aged 25-45 years with active or convalescent COVID-19. CDR3s leave out the opening cysteine and the closing phenylalanine or tryptophan.

j_call v_call cdr3_aa
TRBJ2-3 TRBV5-1 ASSRLGGSTDTQY
TRBJ1-2 TRBV27 ASSPGQGAHYGYT
TRBJ1-2 TRBV29-1 SVGRREANGYT
TRBJ1-2 TRBV7-2 ASSRPPLREGGYT
TRBJ2-7 TRBV10-3 AISEGTPGVSY
TRBJ2-1 TRBV28 ASSSGDKQF
TRBJ2-5 TRBV7-2 ASSLEGLGTQY
TRBJ2-1 TRBV7-3 ASSPNLADEQF
TRBJ2-1 TRBV4-3 ASSLGLAPSNEQF
TRBJ2-1 TRBV10-3 AIGLAGNNEQF
TRBJ2-4 TRBV19 ASSLSGQGVYIQY
TRBJ2-7 TRBV7-9 ASSNSRGSHEQY
TRBJ2-5 TRBV6-6 ASSYLGSQETQY
TRBJ2-7 TRBV5-1 ASSPAGGSYVEQY
TRBJ2-7 TRBV5-1 ASTSGSLAGVYEQY
TRBJ1-2 TRBV19 ASSREITQTYYGYT
TRBJ1-5 TRBV30 AWGGGHGQPQH
TRBJ1-5 TRBV19 ASSIGQNNQPQH
TRBJ2-3 TRBV9 ASSISGTHTDTQY